The clone carrying this T cell receptor (beta chain) was detected ten times or more. On each TCR cDNA molecule, a unique molecular identifier was present. TCRdb called the 5' RACE reads again in MiXCR, with one record for every CDR3 protein. Counted here are 39,000 or so distinct CDR3 sequences, approximately 3.1% occurring once; the ten biggest clones make up roughly 40%. This sample was included in a study of spatial heterogeneity in lung cancer. About the research overall: Detection consistently captured more beta-chain sequences than alpha-chain sequences.

Documented time point: sample taken at primary tumor resection. Samples were obtained from some 70 donors, all untreated early-stage non-small cell lung cancer patients. TCRs were sequenced from unsorted whole RNA of tumor, nontumor lung or PBMC. The sample consisted of normal lung tissue next to the tumor, taken at surgery. The sequence was collected from a male donor with early-stage non-small cell lung cancer.

This CDR3 reads CASRRSSGTDTQYF. In DNA, the CDR3 is TGTGCCAGCAGACGATCTAGCGGAACAGATACGCAGTATTTT. The V and J genes are TRBV6-2 or TRBV6-3 and TRBJ2-3; 7 nucleotides align to TRBD2. The germline V gene has CDR1 MNHEY and CDR2 SVGEGT. V was clipped by 6 bases and J by 3 bases; unmatched bases: 6. This CDR3 comprises 14 residues.